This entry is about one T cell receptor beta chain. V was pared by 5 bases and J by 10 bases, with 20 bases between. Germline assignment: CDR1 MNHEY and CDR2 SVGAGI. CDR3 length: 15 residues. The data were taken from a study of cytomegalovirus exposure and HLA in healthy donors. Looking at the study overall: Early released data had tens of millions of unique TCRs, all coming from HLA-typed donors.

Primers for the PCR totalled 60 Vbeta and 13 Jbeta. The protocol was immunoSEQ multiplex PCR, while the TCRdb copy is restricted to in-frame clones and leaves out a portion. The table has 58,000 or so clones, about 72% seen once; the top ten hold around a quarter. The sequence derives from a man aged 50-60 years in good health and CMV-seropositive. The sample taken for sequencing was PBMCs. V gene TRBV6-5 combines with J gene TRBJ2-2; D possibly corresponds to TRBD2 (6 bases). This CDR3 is CASSMRVGGNEELFF. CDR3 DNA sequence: TGTGCCAGCAGTATGAGGGTAGGAGGGAACGAGGAGCTGTTTTTT.